A selection of T cell receptor beta chains follows, all from one sample in a study of radiotherapy plus CTLA-4 blockade in lung cancer. Measured with immunoSEQ multiplex PCR; TCRdb has only the in-frame clones, and not every one. This sample has 30,000 to 40,000 clones, with 65% to 75% found just once. The source material was peripheral blood, sampled from a patient treated with radiotherapy plus ipilimumab. Receptor source: a human donor with non-small cell lung cancer who had stable disease on radiotherapy plus ipilimumab. The CDR3 runs from the conserved cysteine through the conserved F or W. The D gene is left open where the match is weak. Size is stated for part of the rows, as once, few or many counts, or as a class when the clone is expanded.

D gene	V gene	J gene	clone size	CDR3 protein	CDR3 DNA
.	TRBV6-5	TRBJ1-1	few	CASSYHRGNTEAFF	TGTGCCAGCAGTTACCATCGGGGGAACACTGAAGCTTTCTTT
TRBD2	TRBV5-1	TRBJ2-1	.	CASTFQLAGTYNEQFF	TGCGCCAGCACCTTTCAACTAGCGGGGACCTACAATGAGCAGTTCTTC
.	TRBV7-7	TRBJ2-1	.	CASSRDMGYNEQFF	TGTGCTAGCAGCCGGGACATGGGCTACAATGAGCAGTTCTTC
.	TRBV5-8	TRBJ2-7	.	CASSLLQGYEQYF	TGTGCCAGCAGCTTATTACAGGGATACGAGCAGTACTTC
TRBD2	TRBV5-8	TRBJ2-5	.	CASSSSAGGLRETQYF	TGTGCCAGCAGCTCCTCAGCGGGAGGGCTGCGAGAGACCCAGTACTTC
.	TRBV19	TRBJ2-2	few	CASSLQGGTGELFF	TGTGCCAGTAGTTTACAGGGAGGTACCGGGGAGCTGTTTTTT
.	TRBV4-1	TRBJ1-5	few	CASSHGRDSNQPQHF	TGCGCCAGCAGCCATGGCAGGGACAGCAATCAGCCCCAGCATTTT
TRBD2	TRBV11-1	TRBJ2-1	few	CASSQRLAGANNEQFF	TGTGCCAGCAGCCAACGACTAGCGGGAGCAAACAATGAGCAGTTCTTC
TRBD1	TRBV6-1	TRBJ1-2	.	CASSERFGTVNGYTF	TGTGCCAGCAGTGAGAGGTTTGGGACAGTCAATGGCTACACCTTC
.	TRBV7-9	TRBJ2-7	medium-sized	CASSLSGMDYEQYF	TGTGCCAGCAGCTTATCCGGAATGGACTACGAGCAGTACTTC
.	TRBV7-2	TRBJ2-7	.	CASSWGRSDEQYF	TGTGCCAGCAGCTGGGGGCGATCTGACGAGCAGTACTTC
TRBD1	TRBV5-1	TRBJ2-1	.	CASSLAAGGGNEQFF	TGCGCCAGCAGCTTGGCAGCAGGGGGTGGCAATGAGCAGTTCTTC
TRBD1	TRBV5-1	TRBJ1-2	.	CASKLAGGPYGYTF	TGCGCCAGCAAACTAGCAGGGGGGCCATATGGCTACACCTTC